The 7 T cell receptor beta chains reported below all come from one sample, sequenced in a study of lymphopenia after photon versus proton radiotherapy. Repertoires were generated with immunoSEQ multiplex PCR, while TCRdb's copy carries only in-frame clones and drops some. The data contain tens of thousands of clones, around 86% of them singletons. Sequenced material: peripheral blood, taken from a patient treated with proton-based radiotherapy. Receptor source: an older woman with pancreatic cancer.

J is TRBJ2-1 and V is TRBV19, with 7 nucleotides matching TRBD2. The trim removed 1 base at V and 7 bases at J, leaving 7 bases unmatched. The CDR3 loop spans 15 amino acids. Per germline, CDR1 LNHDA and CDR2 SQIVND (reference sequence). For the CDR3, the DNA is TGTGCCAGTAGTATAGGGGGGGGTTGGGATAATGAGCAGTTCTTC. As protein: CASSIGGGWDNEQFF.

This clone occurred once. The chain recombines TRBV9 with TRBJ1-1; D gene unclear. Germline V gene lookup returns CDR1 SGDLS and CDR2 YYNGEE. Trimming pared 4 bases from V and 0 bases from J, leaving 16 bases between. CDR3 length: 16 amino acids. CDR3 sequence (DNA): TGTGCCAGCAGCCCGACTATGGGGAAAATGAACACTGAAGCTTTCTTT. Amino acids: CASSPTMGKMNTEAFF. The full variable domain, completed using reference TRBV9 and TRBJ1-1, is DSGVTQTPKHLITATGQRVTLRCSPRSGDLSVYWYQQSLDQGLQFLIQYYNGEERAKGNILERFSAQQFPDLHSELNLSSLELGDSALYFCASSPTMGKMNTEAFFGQGTRLTVV.

The chain couples TRBV6-1 to TRBJ2-7; D might be TRBD2 (8 bases). Per the germline V gene, CDR1 is MNHNS and CDR2 is SASEGT. V gave up 2 bases and J gave up 5 bases, with 16 bases separating them. The CDR3 has 15 amino acids. The chain's CDR3 is CASSEREGARNEQYF. CDR3 in DNA: TGTGCCAGCAGTGAACGGGAGGGGGCCCGTAACGAGCAGTACTTC.

The rearrangement links TRBV6-1 to TRBJ2-7; D gene uncertain. Trimming removed 8 bases from V and 3 bases from J, with 14 bases in between. The CDR3 totals 13 residues. Germline CDR1 and CDR2: MNHNS and SASEGT. CDR3 DNA sequence: TGTGCCAGCCAGACTGAGACCCGCTACGAGCAGTACTTC. Amino acid sequence: CASQTETRYEQYF.

The rearrangement uses TRBV7-9 and TRBJ1-6; no firm D call. Per the germline V gene, CDR1 is SEHNR and CDR2 is FQNEAQ (reference sequence). V dropped 5 bases and J dropped 5 bases, with 13 bases sitting between them. This CDR3 is 15 amino acids long. CDR3 residues: CASSLQGRDNSPLHF. CDR3 DNA: TGTGCCAGCAGCCTACAAGGTCGTGATAATTCACCCCTCCACTTT.

This clone was detected once. CDR3 nucleotides: TGCGCCAGCAGCCGACGAGCTGGAGCGGGAGGCCCCAGCTCCTACAATGAGCAGTTCTTC. Amino acid sequence: CASSRRAGAGGPSSYNEQFF. The chain is built from TRBV4-3 and TRBJ2-1; TRBD2 matches 9 bases. CDR3 length: 20 amino acids. Trimming removed 4 bases from V and 0 bases from J; junction bases left unmatched: 16. Germline CDR1 and CDR2: LGHNA and YSLEER.

The V and J genes are TRBV9 and TRBJ2-7; 8 bases line up with TRBD2. V was clipped by 4 bases and J by 3 bases; unmatched bases: 12. The CDR3 is 16 residues long. CDR1 and CDR2 from the germline V gene are SGDLS and YYNGEE. The CDR3, as DNA: TGTGCCAGCAGCCCAACCGGACTAGCTGGGGGCTACGAGCAGTACTTC. This gives the protein CASSPTGLAGGYEQYF.